This T cell receptor beta chain was identified during a study of T cells in Graves' hyperthyroidism and ophthalmopathy. The germline gives CDR1 KGHSH, CDR2 LQKENI. V dropped 3 bases and J dropped 0 bases, with 8 bases sitting between them. The CDR3 loop spans 15 amino acids. TCR beta CDR3 regions were amplified from RNA transcripts. The HTBI set primed first-round TCR CDR3 RT-PCR. One entry per CDR3 protein, called by TCRdb with MiXCR from the multiplex PCR reads. The table records hundreds of thousands of distinct CDR3 sequences, about 15% of them present only once. Thyroid ultrasound and orbital computed tomography, with clinical symptoms and serum thyroxine and TRAb, informed diagnoses.

This TCR was sampled from a young man with Graves' ophthalmopathy. The chain has TRBV18 and TRBJ2-2; D might be TRBD2 (6 bases). The material sequenced was blood. CDR3 nucleotide sequence: TGTGCCAGCTCACCCGGGAGATCGAACACCGGGGAGCTGTTTTTT. Translating gives CASSPGRSNTGELFF.